A selection of T cell receptor beta chains follows, all from one sample in a study of OX40 agonist ivuxolimab in advanced cancers. Clones were sequenced by immunoSEQ multiplex PCR, and TCRdb holds only the in-frame ones, with some missing. The table has about 86,000 clones, roughly nine tenths seen once. The sample in question was CD4+ or CD8+ T cells sorted from blood, obtained in a trial of the OX40 agonist ivuxolimab. The receptor set was obtained from an adult with an advanced solid tumor such as melanoma, head and neck, liver or kidney cancer. CDR3s include the opening cysteine and the closing phenylalanine or tryptophan. The order of the fields is V gene, J gene, D gene, clone size, CDR3 protein, CDR3 DNA. The D gene is left open where the match is weak. Some rows have no size entry. The others give once, few or many, or a class for an expanded clone.

>TRBV7-9|TRBJ2-1|TRBD2|NA
CASSHPTAGVGQFF
TGTGCCAGCAGCCACCCAACAGCGGGGGTAGGGCAGTTCTTC
>TRBV6-5|TRBJ1-1|TRBD1|once
CASSYEKGGLNTEAFF
TGTGCCAGCAGTTACGAGAAAGGGGGCTTGAACACTGAAGCTTTCTTT
>TRBV28|TRBJ1-1|TRBD1|NA
CASSQIGTGRSGMAEAFF
TGTGCCAGCAGCCAAATAGGGACAGGGAGGTCTGGGATGGCTGAAGCTTTCTTT
>TRBV29-1|TRBJ1-1|TRBD1|NA
CSVWTGEAAEAFF
TGCAGCGTATGGACAGGGGAAGCGGCTGAAGCTTTCTTT
>TRBV15|TRBJ2-1|NA|NA
CATSSIGEQFF
TGTGCCACCAGCAGTATTGGTGAGCAGTTCTTC
>TRBV29-1|TRBJ1-2|TRBD1|NA
CSVGDSANYGYTF
TGCAGCGTTGGGGACAGTGCCAACTATGGCTACACCTTC
>TRBV28|TRBJ2-7|NA|NA
CASSPHRSLQYF
TGTGCCAGCAGTCCCCATCGATCTTTGCAGTACTTC
>TRBV19|TRBJ1-6|NA|NA
CASSSQGGNSPLHF
TGTGCCAGTAGTAGCCAGGGAGGTAATTCACCCCTCCACTTT
>TRBV5-4|TRBJ2-3|NA|NA
CASSLEGRAPDTQYF
TGTGCCAGCAGCTTGGAAGGCAGGGCACCAGATACGCAGTATTTT
>TRBV9|TRBJ1-2|TRBD1|NA
CASSAAGTVNYGYTF
TGTGCCAGCAGCGCCGCCGGGACAGTAAACTATGGCTACACCTTC
>TRBV6-1|TRBJ2-5|NA|NA
CASSELQQETQYF
TGTGCCAGCAGTGAACTACAGCAAGAGACCCAGTACTTC
>TRBV30|TRBJ1-1|NA|NA
CAWSRAGVNTEAFF
TGTGCCTGGAGTAGGGCAGGGGTGAACACTGAAGCTTTCTTT
>TRBV7-7|TRBJ2-5|NA|NA
CASSFRQGRPETQYF
TGTGCTAGCAGCTTTCGTCAGGGTCGCCCTGAGACCCAGTACTTC
>TRBV7-9|TRBJ1-6|TRBD1|NA
CASSSRTGTGYSPLHF
TGTGCCAGCAGCTCCAGAACCGGGACAGGGTATTCACCCCTCCACTTT
>TRBV19|TRBJ1-6|TRBD1|NA
CASSRTGERNSPLHF
TGTGCCAGTAGTAGGACAGGGGAGAGGAATTCACCCCTCCACTTT
>TRBV7-9|TRBJ1-1|TRBD1|NA
CASRSTGDTEAFF
TGTGCCAGCAGGTCAACAGGGGACACTGAAGCTTTCTTT
>TRBV9|TRBJ2-2|NA|NA
CASSVGTGVTGELFF
TGTGCCAGCAGCGTAGGAACGGGAGTCACCGGGGAGCTGTTTTTT
>TRBV7-8|TRBJ1-5|NA|few
CASSSGNQPQHF
TGTGCCAGCAGCTCGGGCAATCAGCCCCAGCATTTT
>TRBV5-1|TRBJ2-7|TRBD2|NA
CASSLTSGSSYEQYF
TGCGCCAGCAGCTTGACTAGCGGGAGCTCCTACGAGCAGTACTTC
>TRBV28|TRBJ1-4|TRBD1|NA
CASRGGQVFGEKLFF
TGTGCCAGCAGAGGGGGACAGGTTTTCGGGGAAAAACTGTTTTTT
>TRBV11-3|TRBJ2-7|NA|NA
CASSQRTASYEQYF
TGTGCCAGCAGCCAACGGACAGCCTCCTACGAGCAGTACTTC
>TRBV6-5|TRBJ2-5|NA|NA
CASGGAGRQETQYF
TGTGCCAGCGGGGGTGCGGGGCGGCAAGAGACCCAGTACTTC
>TRBV19|TRBJ1-2|TRBD1|NA
CASRKGQEVYGYTF
TGTGCCAGTAGGAAGGGACAGGAGGTCTATGGCTACACCTTC
>TRBV7-8|TRBJ2-5|NA|NA
CASSLTRQETQYF
TGTGCCAGCAGCCTAACTAGACAAGAGACCCAGTACTTC
>TRBV9|TRBJ2-3|TRBD2|NA
CASSPFGLAGTQYF
TGTGCCAGCAGCCCCTTTGGACTAGCCGGTACGCAGTATTTT
>TRBV5-1|TRBJ1-4|NA|NA
CASRLEGGDEKLFF
TGCGCCAGCAGACTGGAAGGAGGGGATGAAAAACTGTTTTTT
>TRBV6-5|TRBJ1-1|NA|NA
CASSYRRGGGDTEAFF
TGTGCCAGCAGTTACCGGCGGGGGGGAGGGGACACTGAAGCTTTCTTT
>TRBV28|TRBJ2-7|NA|NA
CASREQGISYEQYF
TGTGCCAGCAGAGAACAGGGTATTAGCTACGAGCAGTACTTC
>TRBV5-1|TRBJ1-1|NA|NA
CASSLEVGGTEAFF
TGCGCCAGCAGCTTGGAAGTGGGGGGCACTGAAGCTTTCTTT
>TRBV4-1|TRBJ2-7|NA|NA
CASSQGWQFYEQYF
TGCGCCAGCAGCCAAGGGTGGCAGTTTTACGAGCAGTACTTC
>TRBV11-3|TRBJ2-7|TRBD1|NA
CASSYSGQVYEQYF
TGTGCCAGCAGCTACAGCGGACAGGTCTACGAGCAGTACTTC
>TRBV5-5|TRBJ1-4|NA|NA
CASSSIPGPIENEKLFF
TGTGCCAGCAGCTCCATCCCGGGCCCTATAGAGAATGAAAAACTGTTTTTT
>TRBV14|TRBJ1-5|NA|few
CASSQSIGPQHF
TGTGCCAGCAGCCAATCAATCGGGCCCCAGCATTTT
>TRBV7-9|TRBJ2-2|NA|NA
CASSPTGSPGELFF
TGTGCCAGCAGCCCGACAGGATCCCCCGGGGAGCTGTTTTTT
>TRBV30|TRBJ1-1|NA|NA
CAWSVIRFEAFF
TGTGCCTGGAGTGTAATAAGGTTTGAAGCTTTCTTT